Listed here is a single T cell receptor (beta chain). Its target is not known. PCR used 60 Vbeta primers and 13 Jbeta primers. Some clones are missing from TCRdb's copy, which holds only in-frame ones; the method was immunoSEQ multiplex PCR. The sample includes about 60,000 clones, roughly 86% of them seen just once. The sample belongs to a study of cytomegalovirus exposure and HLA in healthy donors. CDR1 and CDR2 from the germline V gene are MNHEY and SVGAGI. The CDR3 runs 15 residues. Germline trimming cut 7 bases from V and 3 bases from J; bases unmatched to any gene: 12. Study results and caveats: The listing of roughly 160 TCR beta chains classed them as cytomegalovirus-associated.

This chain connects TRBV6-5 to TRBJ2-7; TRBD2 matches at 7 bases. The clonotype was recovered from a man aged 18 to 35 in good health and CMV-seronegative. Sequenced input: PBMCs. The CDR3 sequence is CASTLNPGLVYEQYF. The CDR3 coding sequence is TGTGCCAGCACCCTCAACCCCGGACTAGTCTACGAGCAGTACTTC.